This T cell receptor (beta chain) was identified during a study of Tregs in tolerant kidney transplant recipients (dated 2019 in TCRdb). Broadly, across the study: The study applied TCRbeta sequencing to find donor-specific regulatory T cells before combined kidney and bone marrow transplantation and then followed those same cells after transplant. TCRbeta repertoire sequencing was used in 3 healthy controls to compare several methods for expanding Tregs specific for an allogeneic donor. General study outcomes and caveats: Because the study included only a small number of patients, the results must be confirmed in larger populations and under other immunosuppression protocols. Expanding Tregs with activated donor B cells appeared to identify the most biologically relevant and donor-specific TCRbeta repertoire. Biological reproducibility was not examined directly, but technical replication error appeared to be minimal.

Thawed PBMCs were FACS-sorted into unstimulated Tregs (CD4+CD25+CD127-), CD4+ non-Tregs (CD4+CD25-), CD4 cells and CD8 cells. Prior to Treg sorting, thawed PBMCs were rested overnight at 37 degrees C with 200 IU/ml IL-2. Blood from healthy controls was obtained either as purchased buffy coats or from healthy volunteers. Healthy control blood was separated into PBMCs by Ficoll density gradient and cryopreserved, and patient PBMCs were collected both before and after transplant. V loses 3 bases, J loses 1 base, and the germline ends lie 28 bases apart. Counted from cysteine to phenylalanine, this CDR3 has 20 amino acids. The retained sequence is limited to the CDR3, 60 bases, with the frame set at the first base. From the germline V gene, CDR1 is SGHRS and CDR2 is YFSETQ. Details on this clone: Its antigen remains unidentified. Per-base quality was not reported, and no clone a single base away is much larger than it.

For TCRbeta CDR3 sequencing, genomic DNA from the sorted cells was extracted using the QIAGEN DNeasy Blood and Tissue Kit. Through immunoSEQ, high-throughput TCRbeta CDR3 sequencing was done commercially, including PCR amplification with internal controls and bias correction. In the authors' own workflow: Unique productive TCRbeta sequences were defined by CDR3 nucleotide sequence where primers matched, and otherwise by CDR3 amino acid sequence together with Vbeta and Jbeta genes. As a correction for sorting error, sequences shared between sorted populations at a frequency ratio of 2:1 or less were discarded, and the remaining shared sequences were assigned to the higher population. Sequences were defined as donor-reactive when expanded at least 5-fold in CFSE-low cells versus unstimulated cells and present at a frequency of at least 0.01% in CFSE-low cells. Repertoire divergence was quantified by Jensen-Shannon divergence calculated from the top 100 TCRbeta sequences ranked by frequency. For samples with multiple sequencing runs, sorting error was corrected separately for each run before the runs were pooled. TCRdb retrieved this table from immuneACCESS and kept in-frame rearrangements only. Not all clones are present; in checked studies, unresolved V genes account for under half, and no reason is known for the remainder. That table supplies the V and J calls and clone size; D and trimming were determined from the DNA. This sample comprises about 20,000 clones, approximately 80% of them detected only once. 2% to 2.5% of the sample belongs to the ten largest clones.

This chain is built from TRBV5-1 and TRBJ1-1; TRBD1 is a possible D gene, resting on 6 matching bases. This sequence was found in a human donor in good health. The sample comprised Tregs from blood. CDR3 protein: CASSSPPERQGPFRNTEAFF. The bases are TGCGCCAGCAGCTCCCCTCCGGAACGCCAGGGGCCGTTCAGGAACACTGAAGCTTTCTTT. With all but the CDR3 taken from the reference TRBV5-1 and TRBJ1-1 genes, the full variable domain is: KAGVTQTPRYLIKTRGQQVTLSCSPISGHRSVSWYQQTPGQGLQFLFEYFSETQRNKGNFPGRFSGRQFSNSRSEMNVSTLELGDSALYLCASSSPPERQGPFRNTEAFFGQGTRLTVV.